This T cell receptor (beta chain) stems from a study of blood T cell repertoires in COVID-19. Some clones are missing from TCRdb's copy, which holds only in-frame ones; the method was immunoSEQ multiplex PCR. The sample has some 250,000 clones, approximately 90% seen once. The V gene's germline CDR1 is SGHAT and CDR2 FQDESV (reference sequence). This CDR3 has 15 amino acids. The ends were cut back, 0 bases at V and 5 bases at J, with 10 bases in the middle. The chain carries TRBV11-1 and TRBJ2-2; no definite D call. The sequence was collected from a man aged 35-49 years who had recovered from COVID-19. Source material: PBMCs or T cells enriched from blood (not recorded which). The CDR3, as DNA: TGTGCCAGCAGCTTAGCCGCCACCCTAACCGGGGAGCTGTTTTTT. Its protein product is CASSLAATLTGELFF.